The clone carrying this T cell receptor beta chain was picked up one time. Authors' methods: Amplified reference gene primers provided the basis for estimating nucleated cell counts. TCRdb keeps only in-frame clones here, not all; method: immunoSEQ multiplex PCR. V and J calls and clone size are as listed in that table; D and trimming were resolved from the DNA. The data show 180,000 or so clones, approximately 84% seen once. This entry belongs to a study of blood T cell repertoires in COVID-19. As for the study in general: Sources were T cells, B-cell-depleted T cells, or PBMCs; the material itself was cDNA or gDNA.

CDR1 is MNHEY, CDR2 SVGAGI, per germline. There are 15 residues in the CDR3. The V segment lost 5 bases and the J segment 4 bases; nucleotides outside the gene matches: 8. Participants reported their clinical history, and cohort assignment relied on those reports. Each recovered donor of Cohort 3 presented with two negative PCRs, clearance, or symptom resolution. Material: PBMCs or T cells enriched from blood (not recorded which). The gene calls are TRBV6-5 and TRBJ1-2; TRBD1 matches at 9 bases. This receptor was taken from a middle-aged man who had recovered from COVID-19. Here the CDR3 DNA reads TGTGCCAGCAGTCGAGGACAGGGGCCGACCTATGGCTACACCTTC. Translated, it gives CASSRGQGPTYGYTF.